The sequence of this T cell receptor (beta chain) was determined in a study of T cells in Graves' hyperthyroidism and ophthalmopathy. Notes on the study in general: In the blood, most expanded thyroid clonotypes above 0.001 appeared as well.

What was amplified from RNA transcripts were TCR beta CDR3 regions. TCR CDR3 underwent first-round RT-PCR with the HTBI primer set. Each CDR3 protein gets one entry after TCRdb re-called the multiplex PCR reads with MiXCR. The sample shows 530,000 or so distinct CDR3 sequences, over 15% of them seen only once. The J segment lost 0 bases and the V segment lost 5 bases, leaving 10 bases of the junction unmatched. Germline V gene lookup returns CDR1 DFQATT and CDR2 SNEGSKA (reference sequence). The CDR3 sequence is 17 residues long. As regards this clonotype: Its specificity is unknown.

Exclusion of a patient resulted from uncontrolled infection, other autoimmune disease, pregnancy or lactation. This sample holds PBMCs from 10 ml fresh peripheral blood. Sequenced input: blood. The TCR originated in a woman aged 18-29 years with Graves' ophthalmopathy. The rearrangement joins TRBV20-1 to TRBJ2-1; TRBD2 agrees at 10 bases. The CDR3 bases are TGCAGTGCTTTTCGGACTAGCGGCCTTAGCTCCTACAATGAGCAGTTCTTC. Amino acids: CSAFRTSGLSSYNEQFF.